This T cell receptor (beta chain) emerged from a study of blood T cells in healthy people across ages. For the second PCR, which ran for about 7 to 11 cycles, a sample-barcoded 5' primer and a J-beta primer mix were used. The yield of each sample was at least 2.5 million CDR3-containing paired-end reads. TCRdb independently ran MiXCR on the 5' RACE reads; one entry per CDR3 protein. The sample consists of 550,000 to 600,000 distinct CDR3 sequences, 25% to 30% of them appearing once. This CDR3 region has 15 residues. Trimming shortened V by 0 bases and J by 6 bases, and 15 bases separated the two germline ends. Germline V lookup: CDR1 GTSNPN, CDR2 SVGIG (reference sequence). In this sample, this clonotype turned up a few times.

The receptor was derived from a woman between 70 and 85 years old in good health. The V gene is TRBV30, the J gene TRBJ1-5; D uncertain. Sequencing input: blood. CDR3 coding DNA: TGTGCCTGGAGTGTACCCAGCGCCGGAGGTCAGCCCCAGCATTTT. It yields the protein CAWSVPSAGGQPQHF.